These T cell receptor beta chains were read from a single sample in a study of T cells in Graves' hyperthyroidism and ophthalmopathy. One entry per CDR3 protein results from TCRdb running MiXCR on the multiplex PCR reads. The sample consists of more than 350,000 distinct CDR3 sequences, approximately 14% of them appearing once. Sequencing was done on a sample of blood. These receptors were obtained from an older woman with Graves' ophthalmopathy. CDR3s leave out the opening cysteine and the closing phenylalanine or tryptophan. The order of the fields is V gene, clone size, J gene, CDR3 protein. Size is stated for part of the rows, as once, few or many counts, or as a class when the clone is expanded.

>TRBV24-1|-|TRBJ2-2
ATSDLPVTGELF
>TRBV2|many|TRBJ2-3
ASRARTGSTDTQY
>TRBV7-2|many|TRBJ2-2
ASSYELLVDSNTGELF
>TRBV12-3/TRBV12-4|-|TRBJ2-2
ASSLGQGGPGELF
>TRBV28|many|TRBJ2-6
ASRRYADSGANVLT
>TRBV7-9|-|TRBJ2-1
AAPLGSSYNEQF
>TRBV20-1|few|TRBJ2-1
SATTPGGPWNEQF
>TRBV5-1|many|TRBJ2-5
ASRGLGQGATQY
>TRBV4-1|-|TRBJ1-1
ASKRTDGPEAF
>TRBV2|-|TRBJ2-1
ASSAEAGSSYNEQF
>TRBV11-2|many|TRBJ1-1
ASSLQGWVAF
>TRBV28|many|TRBJ2-3
ASSLPRGEQGEARSTDTQY